The 5 T cell receptor beta chains below all came from one sample that was sequenced in a study of cytomegalovirus exposure and HLA in healthy donors. Both 60 Vbeta primers and 13 Jbeta primers went into the PCR. The data were produced by immunoSEQ multiplex PCR, yet TCRdb's version contains in-frame clones alone and is incomplete. The sample comprises tens of thousands of clones, 60% to 85% of which are singletons, and less than 25% rests with the top ten. The source material was PBMCs. These receptors were taken from a woman aged 35 to 49 in good health and CMV-seropositive.

This clone was observed a few times. The chain links TRBV15 to TRBJ2-5, with a possible D match to TRBD2 (5 bases). The CDR3 has 15 amino acids. Trimming pared 5 bases from V and 4 bases from J, leaving 17 bases between. From germline, CDR1 is LNHNV and CDR2 YYDKDF (reference sequence). The CDR3 region has the DNA TGTGCCACCAGCCCCCGGAGCGGTTGGTCAGAGACCCAGTACTTC. This codes for CATSPRSGWSETQYF.

The chain is built from TRBV5-1 and TRBJ2-1; D is possibly TRBD2 (5 bases). The V gene lost 0 bases and the J gene lost 4 bases, with 11 bases spanning the gap. This CDR3 is built from 15 residues. Germline V lookup: CDR1 SGHRS, CDR2 YFSETQ. The CDR3 sequence is CASSLVAAAYNEQFF. The CDR3 coding sequence is TGCGCCAGCAGCTTGGTGGCAGCGGCTTACAATGAGCAGTTCTTC.

The chain couples TRBV29-1 to TRBJ2-3; 9 bases fit TRBD2. The CDR3 extends over 13 amino acids. CDR1 is SQVTM, CDR2 ANQGSEA, per germline. J gave up 0 bases and V 6 bases, and 1 base lay outside the gene matches. The CDR3 sequence: CSVSGRSTDTQYF. CDR3 in DNA: TGCAGCGTAAGCGGGAGGAGCACAGATACGCAGTATTTT.

Note on this clone: Mismatch with germline at one junction end may stem from a read error. Different DNA sequences within this sample yield the same CDR3. V gene TRBV2 combines with J gene TRBJ1-6, with D perhaps TRBD1 (6 bases). CDR3 length: 13 amino acids. The germline V gene encodes CDR1 SNHLY and CDR2 FYNNEI. The CDR3: CASREDRNSPLHF. The CDR3 nucleotides are TGTGCCAGCAGAGAGGACAGAAATTCCCCCCTCCACTTT.

V usage is TRBV18 and J usage is TRBJ2-1, with 12 bases matching TRBD1. V was pared by 3 bases and J by 4 bases, with 4 bases of the junction left unmatched. The V gene's germline CDR1 is KGHSH and CDR2 LQKENI. CDR3 length: 16 residues. CDR3 coding DNA: TGTGCCAGCTCACCGAGGGGACAGGGGGCATACAATGAGCAGTTCTTC. Translated, it gives CASSPRGQGAYNEQFF. Complete variable domain (other parts from reference TRBV18 and TRBJ2-1): NAGVMQNPRHLVRRRGQEARLRCSPMKGHSHVYWYRQLPEEGLKFMVYLQKENIIDESGMPKERFSAEFPKEGPSILRIQQVVRGDSAAYFCASSPRGQGAYNEQFFGPGTRLTVL.